This T cell receptor (beta chain) was profiled in a study of T-cell reconstitution after alpha-beta-depleted transplantation in children. This clonotype has ten or more counts. V lost 5 bases, J lost 0 bases, and 14 bases stayed unmatched. The V gene's germline CDR1 is SEHNR and CDR2 FQNEAQ (reference sequence). CDR3 length: 18 residues. The library targeted TCRbeta and was prepared with unique molecular identifiers. A single record per CDR3 protein comes from TCRdb applying MiXCR to the PCR reads. The table shows hundreds of thousands of distinct CDR3 sequences, with about an eighth occurring only once.

Sample: PBMCs, mostly from graft donor cells, taken 360 days after TCRalphabeta/CD19-depleted stem cell transplant. This chain links TRBV7-9 with TRBJ2-7, with TRBD1 matching over 9 bases. This clonotype originated in a male patient between 5 and 17 years old who had a stem cell transplant for acute myeloid leukemia, so the T cells may come from the graft donor. CDR3 in DNA: TGTGCCAGCAGCAGTATCGCAATTGGGACAGGGCCCTCCTACGAGCAGTACTTC. It is translated as CASSSIAIGTGPSYEQYF.